These 24 T cell receptor beta chains were all obtained from the same sample, sequenced in a study of T cell repertoires in cytomegalovirus infection. For these TCRs, the target antigens are not known. Each CDR3 protein gets one entry after TCRdb re-called the reads with MiXCR. The table includes 200,000 to 250,000 distinct CDR3 sequences, roughly two fifths detected once. Here the sequenced sample was CD8+ T cells from cultured PBMCs, taken from culture after CMV antigen stimulation. All receptors derive from a human donor in good health (CMV status not recorded). Some clones in this sample may be carry-over from other donors' samples.

The V call is TRBV12-3 or TRBV12-4, the J call TRBJ1-5; D is ambiguous. This CDR3 has 13 residues. Trimming cost V 1 base and J 7 bases, with 8 bases left between them. The chain's CDR3 is CASSLEVGQPQHF. For the CDR3, the DNA is TGTGCCAGCAGTTTAGAGGTGGGCCAGCCCCAGCATTTT.

There are a few counts of this clonotype. The gene calls are TRBV2 and TRBJ2-5, with 7 positions matching TRBD1. This CDR3 contains 15 residues. The J segment lost 5 bases and the V segment lost 6 bases, leaving 12 bases of the junction unmatched. CDR1 and CDR2 from the germline V gene are SNHLY and FYNNEI. DNA of the CDR3: TGTGCCAGCAGCGGCCAGACAGGGCCAAAGGAGACCCAGTACTTC. Its protein product is CASSGQTGPKETQYF.

The J gene is TRBJ1-1, the V gene TRBV4-2; possible D gene TRBD1, 5 bases. Germline V gene lookup returns CDR1 LGHNA and CDR2 YNFKEQ. V was pared by 2 bases and J by 1 base, with 17 bases between. CDR3 size: 17 residues. CDR3 sequence reads: CASSQTTRQRRNTEAFF. The CDR3 bases are TGTGCCAGCAGCCAAACCACCCGACAGAGAAGGAACACTGAAGCTTTCTTT.

The V gene is TRBV5-4, the J gene TRBJ2-7; weak D call: TRBD1 (6 bases). V lost 1 base and J 3 bases, leaving 17 bases between the germline ends. The germline V gene encodes CDR1 SGHNT and CDR2 YYREEE (reference sequence). The CDR3 has 16 residues. CDR3 amino acids: CASSLQGTTGDYEQYF. For the CDR3, the DNA is TGTGCCAGCAGCTTGCAGGGGACGACGGGCGACTACGAGCAGTACTTC.

This clonotype was recorded a few times. The rearrangement uses TRBV6-8 and TRBJ2-1; D is unresolved. Germline CDR1 and CDR2: MNHGY and SAAAGT. The CDR3 sequence is 14 residues long. V was clipped by 5 bases and J by 3 bases, with 11 bases between them. In DNA form, the CDR3 reads TGTGCCAGCAGTCGAGGCAATAGCTACAATGAGCAGTTCTTC. Its translation is CASSRGNSYNEQFF.

The chain has TRBV7-4 and TRBJ1-2; no definite D call. The CDR3 covers 14 residues. V was clipped by 0 bases and J by 0 bases, with 5 bases between them. Germline V CDR1 and CDR2: SGHVT, SQSDAQ. The CDR3 nucleotides read TGTGCCAGCAGCTTAGCGATCTCTAACTATGGCTACACCTTC. Protein sequence: CASSLAISNYGYTF.

This chain uses TRBV7-8 with TRBJ1-1; D ambiguous. Per the germline V gene, CDR1 is SGHVS and CDR2 is FQNEAQ. This CDR3 region has 13 residues. Trimming shortened V by 3 bases and J by 0 bases, and 5 bases separated the two germline ends. The CDR3 DNA follows: TGTGCCAGCAGCTTTTCGCTGAACACTGAAGCTTTCTTT. This codes for CASSFSLNTEAFF.

Comment on this clonotype: At one end, the junction sequence differs from germline, possibly due to a read error. V gene TRBV10-3 combines with J gene TRBJ1-1, with D unclear. Germline V CDR1 and CDR2: ENHRY, SYGVKD. This CDR3 has 15 amino acids. CDR3 sequence reads: CAISEPGSGKTEDFF. CDR3 nucleotide sequence: TGTGCCATCAGTGAACCGGGATCGGGGAAAACTGAAGATTTCTTT.

The rearrangement joins TRBV12-3 or TRBV12-4 to TRBJ1-6; 8 positions agree with TRBD1. V was pared by 6 bases and J by 10 bases, with 14 bases of the junction left unmatched. The CDR3 has 16 residues. The CDR3 here is CASSPGLTGVGSPLHF. The CDR3 bases are TGTGCCAGCAGCCCCGGCTTGACAGGGGTAGGGTCACCCCTCCACTTT.

This clonotype has a single count. This sequence joins TRBV9 and TRBJ2-3; a weak D match, TRBD2 (5 bases). The CDR3 contains 16 residues. The germline V gene encodes CDR1 SGDLS and CDR2 YYNGEE. The V end was cut by 4 bases, the J end by 0 bases, with 15 bases between. The CDR3 sequence is CASSPPERTSTDTQYF. The CDR3 region has the DNA TGTGCCAGCAGCCCCCCGGAGAGGACTAGCACAGATACGCAGTATTTT.

This clonotype is judged medium-sized. The gene calls are TRBV12-3 or TRBV12-4 and TRBJ1-1, with TRBD1 matching over 7 bases. Losses at the gene ends were 6 bases for V and 2 bases for J; bases not matched to a gene: 18. CDR3 length: 18 residues. The CDR3 DNA is TGTGCCAGCAGAGGGATAGGACAGGCCACAAGATTCAACACTGAAGCTTTCTTT. Protein: CASRGIGQATRFNTEAFF.

The CDR3 bases are TGTGCCAGCAGCTACTCCCTCCGGGGTGCAGATACGCAGTATTTT. Translation: CASSYSLRGADTQYF. J is TRBJ2-3 and V is TRBV7-3, with D perhaps matching TRBD2 (5 bases). The V end was cut by 4 bases, the J end by 4 bases, with 15 bases between. The CDR3 consists of 15 residues. Germline V gene data show CDR1 as SGHTA and CDR2 as FQGTGA.

This clonotype was seen ten or more times. The V call is TRBV7-8, the J call TRBJ1-1, with D maybe TRBD1 (5 bases). CDR1 is SGHVS, CDR2 FQNEAQ, per germline. There are 13 residues in the CDR3. V was trimmed by 2 bases and J by 4 bases, leaving 8 bases between them. CDR3 amino acids: CASSLRGTTEAFF. CDR3 DNA sequence: TGTGCCAGCAGCTTACGGGGCACCACTGAAGCTTTCTTT.

J is TRBJ2-7 and V is TRBV20-1, with D perhaps matching TRBD2 (5 bases). CDR1 and CDR2 from the germline V gene are DFQATT and SNEGSKA (reference sequence). Between the trimmed V and J ends, which lost 5 bases and 1 base, there was a span of 27 bases. This CDR3 is 18 amino acids long. The CDR3 loop is CSASIFLNTSSRSYEQYF. In DNA form, the CDR3 reads TGCAGTGCTTCGATCTTTCTTAATACGTCTAGCAGATCCTACGAGCAGTACTTC.

This clonotype showed up just a few times. The chain uses TRBV7-6 and TRBJ1-2; 7 nucleotides line up with TRBD1. The germline CDR1 and CDR2 sequences are SGHVS and FNYEAQ. The CDR3 length is 15 residues. V was clipped by 5 bases and J by 4 bases; unmatched bases: 10. The CDR3 protein is CASSPRGGGSYGYTF. The CDR3 DNA reads TGTGCCAGCAGCCCAAGAGGGGGCGGCAGCTATGGCTACACCTTC.

The chain joins TRBV7-3 to TRBJ2-7; D call uncertain. Germline CDR1 and CDR2: SGHTA and FQGTGA. CDR3 length: 11 amino acids. The V and J ends lost 5 bases and 2 bases respectively, with 4 bases between them. The CDR3 sequence: CASSHTYEQYF. The CDR3 DNA reads as TGTGCCAGCAGCCACACCTACGAGCAGTACTTC. Together with reference TRBV7-3 and TRBJ2-7, the CDR3 gives the full variable domain: GAGVSQTPSNKVTEKGKYVELRCDPISGHTALYWYRQSLGQGPEFLIYFQGTGAADDSGLPNDRFFAVRPEGSVSTLKIQRTERGDSAVYLCASSHTYEQYFGPGTRLTVT.

The rearrangement links TRBV19 to TRBJ2-4; D possibly corresponds to TRBD2 (5 bases). V was pared by 5 bases and J by 6 bases, with 20 bases between. Germline V gene data show CDR1 as LNHDA and CDR2 as SQIVND (reference sequence). The CDR3 extends over 16 amino acids. CDR3 amino acids: CASSAPGRPEGNIQYF. The CDR3 coding sequence is TGTGCCAGTAGTGCTCCGGGCAGACCTGAGGGAAACATTCAGTACTTC.

At least ten counts were recorded for this clonotype. The V gene is TRBV7-9, the J gene TRBJ1-2, with 8 positions matching TRBD1. This CDR3 contains 17 residues. Looked up from germline, CDR1 is SEHNR and CDR2 is FQNEAQ (reference sequence). V was clipped by 7 bases and J by 3 bases; unmatched bases: 16. The CDR3 loop reads CASKTPRGAGGYYGYTF. The CDR3 coding sequence is TGTGCCAGCAAAACCCCCAGAGGGGCAGGGGGCTACTATGGCTACACCTTC.

This clonotype was counted a few times. The chain couples TRBV10-3 to TRBJ1-2; no clear D. The germline CDR1 and CDR2 sequences are ENHRY and SYGVKD. Between the trimmed V and J ends, which lost 3 bases and 3 bases, there was a span of 8 bases. The CDR3 has 13 residues. CDR3: CAISEGKDYGYTF. For the CDR3, the DNA is TGTGCCATCAGTGAAGGCAAAGACTATGGCTACACCTTC.

J is TRBJ2-1 and V is TRBV7-9, with 8 bases fitting TRBD1. The germline V gene encodes CDR1 SEHNR and CDR2 FQNEAQ (reference sequence). V trimming: 5 bases; J trimming: 5 bases; junction bases outside the gene matches: 8. The CDR3 consists of 15 residues. This chain's CDR3 is CASSGTGTGNNEQFF. The CDR3 DNA sequence: TGTGCCAGCAGCGGTACCGGGACAGGTAACAATGAGCAGTTCTTC.

The chain recombines TRBV7-3 with TRBJ2-1, with D possibly being TRBD2 (7 bases). Germline CDR1 SGHTA, CDR2 FQGTGA. The V and J ends lost 4 bases and 5 bases respectively, with 24 bases between them. CDR3 length: 18 residues. DNA of the CDR3: TGTGCCAGCAGCTCTTGGGAGGGGGGGGGCCCACCCAACAATGAGCAGTTCTTC. Residues: CASSSWEGGGPPNNEQFF.

The chain combines TRBV6-6 with TRBJ1-5; D unclear. The CDR3 runs to 14 residues. Trimming cost V 8 bases and J 1 base, with 12 bases left between them. Germline lookup yields CDR1 MNHNY and CDR2 SVGAGI (reference sequence). CDR3 in amino acids: CASGIVKSNQPQHF. In DNA, the CDR3 is TGTGCCAGCGGTATAGTCAAGAGCAATCAGCCCCAGCATTTT.

The sample holds many counts of this clonotype. This sequence joins TRBV6-2 or TRBV6-3 and TRBJ2-4, with D possibly matching TRBD2 (5 bases). The germline V and J ends were trimmed by 2 bases and 0 bases, with 5 bases remaining between them. Per the germline V gene, CDR1 is MNHEY and CDR2 is SVGEGT. This CDR3 comprises 14 residues. CDR3 loop: CASSYGLAKNIQYF. CDR3 in DNA: TGTGCCAGCAGTTACGGACTAGCCAAAAACATTCAGTACTTC.

The chain carries TRBV5-4 and TRBJ1-1; D gene uncertain. Germline-derived CDR1 and CDR2 are SGHNT and YYREEE (reference sequence). Deletions cut 9 bases from V and 2 bases from J, with 8 bases between. The CDR3 is made up of 11 amino acids. CDR3 sequence: CATLVNTEAFF. CDR3 DNA: TGTGCCACCCTAGTTAACACTGAAGCTTTCTTT.